A few counts support the clone carrying this T cell receptor (beta chain). The antigen is not known. The data were obtained in a study of blood T cells in healthy people across ages. V gave up 5 bases and J gave up 5 bases; unmatched junction bases: 3. CDR1 and CDR2 from the germline V gene are SGHTA and FQGNSA. The CDR3 runs 14 residues. Per-sample yields of isolated PBMCs were at least 7 million. Notes on the study in general: In these data, TCR beta diversity tracked strongly with naive T cell percentage. Among long-lived donors, naive CD4+ cells were more numerous and diversity higher than in aged donors.

Then a second PCR, running roughly 7 to 11 cycles, was carried out with a sample-barcoded 5' primer and a J-beta primer mix. Every sample returned 2.5 million or more CDR3-containing paired-end reads. TCRdb reanalysed the 5' RACE reads using MiXCR and keeps one entry per CDR3 protein. Of over a million distinct CDR3 sequences in the sample, 40% to 45% were seen once. The chain uses TRBV7-2 and TRBJ1-4; 9 nucleotides agree with TRBD1. The specimen was blood. The TCR originated in a woman between 18 and 30 years old in good health. The CDR3 spells CASSRQGGNEKLFF. In DNA, the CDR3 is TGTGCCAGCAGCCGACAGGGGGGGAATGAAAAACTGTTTTTT.